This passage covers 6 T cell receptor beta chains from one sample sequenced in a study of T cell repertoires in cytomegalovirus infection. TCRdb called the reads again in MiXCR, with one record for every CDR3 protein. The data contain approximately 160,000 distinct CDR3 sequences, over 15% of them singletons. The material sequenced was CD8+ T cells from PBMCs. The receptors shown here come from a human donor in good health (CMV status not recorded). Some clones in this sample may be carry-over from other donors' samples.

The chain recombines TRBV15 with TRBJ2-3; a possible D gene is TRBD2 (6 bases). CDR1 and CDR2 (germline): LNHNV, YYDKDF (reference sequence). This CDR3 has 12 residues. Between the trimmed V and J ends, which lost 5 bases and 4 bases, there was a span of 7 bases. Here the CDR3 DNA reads TGTGCCACCAGCGGAGGGGCAGATACGCAGTATTTT. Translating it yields CATSGGADTQYF.

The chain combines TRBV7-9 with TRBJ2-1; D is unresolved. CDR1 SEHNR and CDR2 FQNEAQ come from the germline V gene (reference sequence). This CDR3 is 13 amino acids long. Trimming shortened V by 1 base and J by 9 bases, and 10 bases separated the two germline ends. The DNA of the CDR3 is TGTGCCAGCAGCTTAGGGGTGGGTACTGAGCAGTTCTTC. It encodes CASSLGVGTEQFF.

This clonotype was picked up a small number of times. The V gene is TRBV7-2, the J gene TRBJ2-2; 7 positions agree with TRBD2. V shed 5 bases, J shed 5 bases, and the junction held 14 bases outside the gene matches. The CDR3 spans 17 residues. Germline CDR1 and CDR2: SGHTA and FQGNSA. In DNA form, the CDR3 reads TGTGCCAGCAGCCTGGGGGAGGGGTGGAGGGAAACCGGGGAGCTGTTTTTT. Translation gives CASSLGEGWRETGELFF.

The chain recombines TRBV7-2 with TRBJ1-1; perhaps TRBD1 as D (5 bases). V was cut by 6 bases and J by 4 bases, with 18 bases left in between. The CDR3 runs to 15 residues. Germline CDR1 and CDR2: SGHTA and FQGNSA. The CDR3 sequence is CASSLRWRDGTEAFF. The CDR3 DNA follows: TGTGCCAGCAGTCTTCGGTGGAGGGACGGCACTGAAGCTTTCTTT.

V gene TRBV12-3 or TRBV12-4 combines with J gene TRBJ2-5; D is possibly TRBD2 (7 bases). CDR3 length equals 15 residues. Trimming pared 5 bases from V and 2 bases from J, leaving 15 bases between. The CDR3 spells CASSRPGGLQETQYF. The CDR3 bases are TGTGCCAGCAGTCGACCGGGGGGCTTACAAGAGACCCAGTACTTC.

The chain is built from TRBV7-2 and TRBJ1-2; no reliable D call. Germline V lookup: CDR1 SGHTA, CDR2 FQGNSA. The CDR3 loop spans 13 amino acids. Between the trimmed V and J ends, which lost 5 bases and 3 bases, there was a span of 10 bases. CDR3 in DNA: TGTGCCAGCAGCCCACTGGGGTACTATGGCTACACCTTC. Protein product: CASSPLGYYGYTF.